The present T cell receptor beta chain was sequenced within a study of early T cells in non-severe SARS-CoV-2 infection. Study-level background: The chains were unpaired, and the sequenced material was bulk RNA from unsorted whole blood. General observations from the study: Reliance on VDJdb matching favored anti-spike CD8 responses; private and CD4 specificities were missed.

Unique molecular identifier tags were affixed to discrete cDNA molecules. TCRdb re-analysed the 5' RACE reads in MiXCR, keeping a single row per CDR3 protein. The data contain 98,000 or so distinct CDR3 sequences, more than 9.5% of them singletons. This clonotype was observed many times. Its cognate antigen is unknown. Between the trimmed V and J ends, which lost 0 bases and 0 bases, there was a span of 9 bases. The CDR3 contains 15 residues. The germline gives CDR1 SGHAT, CDR2 FQNNGV. The source material was whole blood. This receptor was obtained from an adult who was a healthcare worker with PCR-confirmed SARS-CoV-2 infection or an uninfected control (not recorded which). The chain uses TRBV11-2 and TRBJ2-7; the D call may be TRBD1 or TRBD2 (6 bases each). CDR3 region: CASSLEGGFSYEQYF. The CDR3 DNA is TGTGCCAGCAGCTTAGAGGGGGGCTTCTCCTACGAGCAGTACTTC.